This T cell receptor beta chain was captured in a study of shared clonotypes between healthy human individuals. Study-wide context: Every donor yielded three CD4 naive, three CD4 memory, two CD8 naive and one CD8 memory plate. The study, taken as a whole, reports: Estimated richness values were generally larger in naive subsets than in memory subsets.

Germline CDR1 MNHEY, CDR2 SVGAGI. The CDR3 has 16 amino acids. Trimming took 0 bases from V and 5 from J, leaving 14 bases between them. Profiling relied on immunoSEQ multiplex PCR, and the TCRdb table lists in-frame clones only, not all of them. The repertoire holds roughly 2.5 million clones, with approximately 90% as singletons. About this clone itself: Antigen specificity is unknown.

The TCR originated in a man between 18 and 29 years old in good health. J is TRBJ2-1 and V is TRBV6-5; D is undetermined. The sample was naive CD4+ T cells sorted from blood. Subset meaning: CD45RA+ positively selected. The DNA for the CDR3 is TGTGCCAGCAGTTACTCCCCTACATCCCCACACAATGAGCAGTTCTTC. It is translated as CASSYSPTSPHNEQFF.